The 3 T cell receptor beta chains listed next were all sequenced from one sample in a study of T cell responses to AZD1222 COVID-19 vaccine. Here immunoSEQ multiplex PCR was the method, and the copy in TCRdb shows in-frame clones only, minus some. The table includes roughly 100,000 clones, roughly 90% detected once. Sequenced material: peripheral blood, taken on day 0 of AZD1222 vaccination. Receptors originate from an adult in good health.

In this sample, this clone turned up once. This chain uses TRBV7-9 with TRBJ2-3, with 10 bases lining up with TRBD2. Trimming removed 10 bases from V and 2 bases from J; junction bases left unmatched: 6. CDR3 length equals 14 residues. Germline values: CDR1 SEHNR, CDR2 FQNEAQ (reference sequence). The CDR3 protein is CATSSGRTTDTQYF. The CDR3, as DNA: TGTGCCACTAGTAGCGGGAGGACCACAGATACGCAGTATTTT. Combining the CDR3 with reference TRBV7-9 and TRBJ2-3 gives the whole variable domain DTGVSQNPRHKITKRGQNVTFRCDPISEHNRLYWYRQTLGQGPEFLTYFQNEAQLEKSRLLSDRFSAERPKGSFSTLEIQRTEQGDSAMYLCATSSGRTTDTQYFGPGTRLTVL.

The table lists this clone with a count of one. The same CDR3 is also encoded by other DNA sequences in this sample. The J gene is TRBJ1-2, the V gene TRBV6-2 or TRBV6-3; 9 nucleotides align to TRBD1. Germline values: CDR1 MNHEY, CDR2 SVGEGT. V lost 5 bases and J lost 2; bases outside the gene matches: 3. This CDR3 has 14 amino acids. The chain's CDR3 is CASSRGTGNYGYTF. The CDR3, as DNA: TGTGCCAGCAGTCGCGGGACAGGGAACTATGGCTACACCTTC.

The gene calls are TRBV6-6 and TRBJ1-1; the D gene is possibly TRBD1 (5 bases). CDR3 length: 14 amino acids. The germline V and J ends were trimmed by 4 bases and 1 base, with 10 bases remaining between them. CDR1 MNHNY and CDR2 SVGAGI come from the germline V gene (reference sequence). CDR3 bases: TGTGCCAGCAGTTCTCAGGGAGCGAACACTGAAGCTTTCTTT. Translation gives CASSSQGANTEAFF.